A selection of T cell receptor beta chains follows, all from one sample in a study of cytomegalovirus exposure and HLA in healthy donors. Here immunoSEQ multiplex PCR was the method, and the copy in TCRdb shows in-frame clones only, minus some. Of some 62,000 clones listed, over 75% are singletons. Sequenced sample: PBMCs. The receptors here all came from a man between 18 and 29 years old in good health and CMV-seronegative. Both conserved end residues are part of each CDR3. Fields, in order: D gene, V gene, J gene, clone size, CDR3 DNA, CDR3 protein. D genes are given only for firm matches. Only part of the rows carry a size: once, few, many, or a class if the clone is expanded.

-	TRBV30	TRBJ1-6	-	TGTGCCTGGAGAACAGGTTATAATTCACCCCTCCACTTT	CAWRTGYNSPLHF
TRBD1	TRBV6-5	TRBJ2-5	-	TGTGCCAGCAGTATCCGGGACAGACAAGAGACCCAGTACTTC	CASSIRDRQETQYF
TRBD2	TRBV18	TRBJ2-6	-	TGTGCCAGCTCACCGGGGAGGGCTGGGGCCAACGTCCTGACTTTC	CASSPGRAGANVLTF
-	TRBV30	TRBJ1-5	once	TGTGCCTGGAGCGGCGGTTCGGGAGATCAGCCCCAGCATTTT	CAWSGGSGDQPQHF
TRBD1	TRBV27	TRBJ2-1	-	TGTGCCAGCAGTTGGGGACAGGCCTACAATGAGCAGTTCTTC	CASSWGQAYNEQFF
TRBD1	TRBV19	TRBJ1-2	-	TGTGCCAGTAGTGGCCGGGACAGGGTAGGAAATGGCTACACCTTC	CASSGRDRVGNGYTF
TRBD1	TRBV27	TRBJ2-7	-	TGTGCCAGCAGAAGGACAGGTACCTACGAGCAGTACTTC	CASRRTGTYEQYF
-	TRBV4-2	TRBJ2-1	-	TGTGCCAGCAGCCAAGAATATTTTAAGCCGGGGGAGCAGTTCTTC	CASSQEYFKPGEQFF
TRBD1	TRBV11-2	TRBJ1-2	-	TGTGCCAGCAGCGGCCGGGACAGGGATTTCGGCTATGGCTACACCTTC	CASSGRDRDFGYGYTF
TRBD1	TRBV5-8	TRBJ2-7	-	TGTGCCAGCAGCTTGACAGACAGGGTAACGTACGAGCAGTACTTC	CASSLTDRVTYEQYF
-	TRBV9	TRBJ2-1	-	TGTGCCAGCAGCGTCGGACAGTACAATGAGCAGTTCTTC	CASSVGQYNEQFF
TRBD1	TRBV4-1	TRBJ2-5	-	TGCGCCAGCAGCCAAGCGGAGACAGGGAGCGAGACCCAGTACTTC	CASSQAETGSETQYF
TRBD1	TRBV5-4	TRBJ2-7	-	TGTGCCAGCAGTTCCGGGACAGGGGATTTCGAGCAGTACTTC	CASSSGTGDFEQYF
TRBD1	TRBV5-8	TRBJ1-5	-	TGTGCCAGCAGCCCACTGGGACAGGGTAATCAGCCCCAGCATTTT	CASSPLGQGNQPQHF
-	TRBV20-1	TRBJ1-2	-	TGCAGTGCTAGAGGGAGCTATGGCTACACCTTC	CSARGSYGYTF
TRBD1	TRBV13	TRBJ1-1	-	TGTGCCAGCAGCTTCGGACAGGTGAACACTGAAGCTTTCTTT	CASSFGQVNTEAFF
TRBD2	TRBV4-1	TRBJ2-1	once	TGCGCCAGCAGCCAAGATGTCCTAGCGGGGGGGCGCTACAATGAGCAGTTCTTC	CASSQDVLAGGRYNEQFF
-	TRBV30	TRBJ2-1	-	TGTGCCACCGATGGGGCCACCCCCGCAATGAAGGGGTTCTTC	CATDGATPAMKGFF
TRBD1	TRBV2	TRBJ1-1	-	TGTGCCAGCGACAGGGGAAGATTTTTCGGGTCGGCTGAAGCTTTCTTT	CASDRGRFFGSAEAFF
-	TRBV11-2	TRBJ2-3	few	TGTGCCAGCAGCTCTAGCCTGGTGCAGTATTTT	CASSSSLVQYF
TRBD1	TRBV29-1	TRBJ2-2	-	TGCAGCGGTGGACAGGGGATGAAAACCGGGGAGCTGTTTTTT	CSGGQGMKTGELFF
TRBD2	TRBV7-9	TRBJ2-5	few	TGTGCCAGCAGCTTCCGGGGGGGCCTTGTAGAGACCCAGTACTTC	CASSFRGGLVETQYF
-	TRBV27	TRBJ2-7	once	TGTGCCAGCTCCTGGGCGGGGTTAGAATACGAGCAGTACTTC	CASSWAGLEYEQYF
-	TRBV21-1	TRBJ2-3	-	TGTGCCAGCAGCAAAGGTAACAGGGACAGGACAGATACGCAGTATTTT	CASSKGNRDRTDTQYF
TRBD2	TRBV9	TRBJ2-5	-	TGTGCCAGCAGCTCGCGGGGGGATCAAGAGACCCAGTACTTC	CASSSRGDQETQYF
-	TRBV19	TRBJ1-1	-	TGTGCCAGTAGTCGACAGACTAACACTGAAGCTTTCTTT	CASSRQTNTEAFF
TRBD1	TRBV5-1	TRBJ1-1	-	TGCGCCAGCAGCTGGGGACAGCAGAACACTGAAGCTTTCTTT	CASSWGQQNTEAFF
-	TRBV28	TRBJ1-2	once	TGTGCCAGTTCTCTGACAGCTAACTATGGCTACACCTTC	CASSLTANYGYTF
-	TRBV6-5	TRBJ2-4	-	TGTGCCAGCAGTTACAAGGGGGGGTTCATTCAGTACTTC	CASSYKGGFIQYF
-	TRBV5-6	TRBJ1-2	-	TGTGCCAGCAGGGGGGCCGGGGAGACGGATGGCTACACCTTC	CASRGAGETDGYTF
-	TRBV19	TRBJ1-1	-	TGTGCCAGTAGCCCCGGACAGCAGAACACTGAAGCTTTCTTT	CASSPGQQNTEAFF
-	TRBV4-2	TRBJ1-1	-	TGTGCCAGCAGCCAAGTTAGAGGGGAGGACACTGAAGCTTTCTTT	CASSQVRGEDTEAFF
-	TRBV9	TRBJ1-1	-	TGTGCCAGCTCCTCACAGGGCCAGAACACTGAAGCTTTCTTT	CASSSQGQNTEAFF
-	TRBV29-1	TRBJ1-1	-	TGCAGCGTTTTGGAACCGGGACACACGGTTGAAGCTTTCTTT	CSVLEPGHTVEAFF
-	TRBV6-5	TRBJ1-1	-	TGTGCCAGCAGTCCTGGGGACATAATGAACACTGAAGCTTTCTTT	CASSPGDIMNTEAFF
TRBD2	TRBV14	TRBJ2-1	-	TGTGCCAGCAGCCGGCAGGGACTATTCGATGAGCAGTTCTTC	CASSRQGLFDEQFF
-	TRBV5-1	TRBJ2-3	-	TGCGCCAGCAGCCAGGTGTCCCCCTCTAGCACAGATACGCAGTATTTT	CASSQVSPSSTDTQYF
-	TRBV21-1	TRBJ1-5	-	TGTGCCAGCAGCGCCCGGGACAATCCCAATCAGCCCCAGCATTTT	CASSARDNPNQPQHF
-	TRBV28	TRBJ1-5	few	TGTGCCAGCAGGTACGGTAATAGCAATCAGCCCCAGCATTTT	CASRYGNSNQPQHF
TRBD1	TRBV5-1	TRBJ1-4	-	TGCGCCAGCAGCCCTTTGGGAAGGACAGGGAGTGAAAAACTGTTTTTT	CASSPLGRTGSEKLFF
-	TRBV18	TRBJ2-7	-	TGTGCCAGCTCACCAACCGGGGAAGGCGACGAGCAGTACTTC	CASSPTGEGDEQYF
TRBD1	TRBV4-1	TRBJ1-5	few	TGCGCCAGCAGCCCGGACAGGTTCGGGCAGCCCCAGCATTTT	CASSPDRFGQPQHF
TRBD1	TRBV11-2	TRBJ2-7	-	TGTGCCAGCAGCTTGGCGGGACAGGGTGACGAGCAGTACTTC	CASSLAGQGDEQYF
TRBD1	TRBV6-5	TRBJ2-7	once	TGTGCCAGCAGTTACACGGGACAGGGGTACTACGAGCAGTACTTC	CASSYTGQGYYEQYF
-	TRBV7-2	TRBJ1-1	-	TGTGCCAGCAGCCCGCGACAGGTTGGCCTATACACTGAAGCTTTCTTT	CASSPRQVGLYTEAFF
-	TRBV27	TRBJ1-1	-	TGTGCCAGCAGTTTAACAGGCCCACAGAACACTGAAGCTTTCTTT	CASSLTGPQNTEAFF
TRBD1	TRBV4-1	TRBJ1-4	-	TGCGCCAGCAGCCAAGATGCGGCAGGGGGCGAGGAAACTAATGAAAAACTGTTTTTT	CASSQDAAGGEETNEKLFF
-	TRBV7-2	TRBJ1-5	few	TGTGCCAGCAGCTTCCTCAATCAGCCCCAGCATTTT	CASSFLNQPQHF
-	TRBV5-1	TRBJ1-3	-	TGCGCCAGCAGCCTAGACAGGCGGAATGGAAACACCATATATTTT	CASSLDRRNGNTIYF
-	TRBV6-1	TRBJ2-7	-	TGTGCCACCAGGGGGGGGGAGGTGACACCCTACGAGCAGTACTTC	CATRGGEVTPYEQYF
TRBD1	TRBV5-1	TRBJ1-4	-	TGCGCCAGCAGCCTGACAGTTCAGGGGGCAGGCGAAAAACTGTTTTTT	CASSLTVQGAGEKLFF
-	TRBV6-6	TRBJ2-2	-	TGTGCCAGCAGTTACTCGGACAGAAACACCGGGGAGCTGTTTTTT	CASSYSDRNTGELFF
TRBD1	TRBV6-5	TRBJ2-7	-	TGTGCCAGCAGTTACTCTGGGACAGGGGTCGGCGAGCAGTACTTC	CASSYSGTGVGEQYF
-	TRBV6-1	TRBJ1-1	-	TGTGCCAGCAGTGCCAATCCGTTGACGGGGAGCACTGAAGCTTTCTTT	CASSANPLTGSTEAFF
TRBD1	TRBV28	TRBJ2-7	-	TGTGCCAGCAGTTCCCGGGACAGGAACGAGCAGTACTTC	CASSSRDRNEQYF